The TCR beta chain described here comes from a study of CD8 T cells in ankylosing spondylitis. Regarding the study as a whole: The study looked at matched synovial fluid samples from ankylosing spondylitis patients. Disease-linked clones were reported to be significantly enriched there.

This clonotype was recorded once. Its antigen is as yet unknown. Making use of molecular barcodes, quantitative 5'-RACE generated TCR beta libraries. TCRdb passed the 5' RACE reads through MiXCR, listing each CDR3 protein once. The data contain a few hundred thousand distinct CDR3 sequences, around 20% of them singletons. Trimming cost V 5 bases and J 4 bases; bases outside gene matches: 2. The CDR3 has 14 residues. CDR1 is SGHNT and CDR2 is YENEEA in the germline V gene. This clonotype was obtained from a female donor with ankylosing spondylitis or in good health (not recorded which). This rearrangement joins TRBV11-3 to TRBJ2-2; TRBD1 matches at 9 bases. Sequencing used blood, either unsorted or a sorted T cell fraction (not recorded which). CDR3 residues: CASSRDRVTGELFF. DNA of the CDR3: TGTGCCAGCAGCCGGGACAGGGTCACCGGGGAGCTGTTTTTT.